What follows are 18 T cell receptor beta chains derived from one specimen sequenced in a study of control samples from healthy donors and cancer patients. Method: immunoSEQ multiplex PCR; TCRdb's copy keeps in-frame clones and lacks some. Of 90,000 to 110,000 clones listed, roughly 90% are singletons. Sequenced material: blood. The receptor set was obtained from a woman in her 50s in good health.

This clone occurred once. The rearrangement links TRBV9 to TRBJ1-2; D is possibly TRBD1 (5 bases). Germline CDR1 and CDR2: SGDLS and YYNGEE. V lost 4 bases and J lost 3, with 10 bases in between. The CDR3 is 13 amino acids. Here the CDR3 reads CASSTGTDYGYTF. The DNA of the CDR3 is TGTGCCAGCAGCACCGGGACCGACTATGGCTACACCTTC.

The chain recombines TRBV10-3 with TRBJ1-2; D call uncertain. V lost 0 bases and J lost 0, with 17 bases in between. Germline V CDR1 and CDR2: ENHRY, SYGVKD. The CDR3 length is 18 residues. The CDR3, as DNA: TGTGCCATCAGTGAGTCCTGGGCAGGAGTTATATCTAACTATGGCTACACCTTC. It is translated as CAISESWAGVISNYGYTF.

V usage is TRBV7-2 and J usage is TRBJ1-4, with 7 bases aligning to TRBD1. V was pared by 5 bases and J by 1 base, with 4 bases of the junction left unmatched. Germline assignment: CDR1 SGHTA and CDR2 FQGNSA. This CDR3 is 15 amino acids long. The CDR3 coding sequence is TGTGCCAGCAGCCCGCAGGGGGGAACTAATGAAAAACTGTTTTTT. Its translation is CASSPQGGTNEKLFF.

J is TRBJ2-3 and V is TRBV7-6, with D possibly being TRBD1 (6 bases). The germline CDR1 and CDR2 sequences are SGHVS and FNYEAQ. There are 15 residues in the CDR3. With 2 bases removed from V and 0 bases from J, the gap between germline ends came to 9 bases. Written as DNA, the CDR3 is TGTGCCAGCAGCTTAAACAGGGCGAGCACAGATACGCAGTATTTT. It codes for CASSLNRASTDTQYF.

CDR3 amino acids: CASSPGQGVDGYTF. Written as DNA, the CDR3 is TGTGCCAGCAGTCCGGGACAGGGGGTCGATGGCTACACCTTC. This sequence joins TRBV27 and TRBJ1-2; 11 positions agree with TRBD1. The CDR3 is made up of 14 amino acids. Trimming at V came to 5 bases and at J to 6 bases, leaving 5 bases not matched to a gene. The germline V gene has CDR1 MNHEY and CDR2 SMNVEV (reference sequence).

The chain employs TRBV7-2 and TRBJ2-1; D gene uncertain. CDR1 and CDR2 from the germline V gene are SGHTA and FQGNSA. The CDR3 is made up of 14 amino acids. V lost 1 base and J lost 4, with 8 bases in between. CDR3 sequence: CASSLVFSYNEQFF. For the CDR3, the DNA is TGTGCCAGCAGCTTAGTATTCTCATACAATGAGCAGTTCTTC.

This rearrangement joins TRBV18 to TRBJ1-3; D call uncertain. Germline CDR1 and CDR2: KGHSH and LQKENI. The germline V and J ends were trimmed by 6 bases and 0 bases, with 15 bases remaining between them. The CDR3 spans 16 residues. The CDR3 region has the DNA TGTGCCAGCTCTCCGGGATATCCCATCTCTGGAAACACCATATATTTT. Amino acids: CASSPGYPISGNTIYF.

This chain links TRBV19 with TRBJ2-2, with D maybe TRBD2 (5 bases). Germline assignment: CDR1 LNHDA and CDR2 SQIVND (reference sequence). The CDR3 has 15 amino acids. Deletions cut 5 bases from V and 4 bases from J, with 14 bases between. CDR3 sequence: CASSLKRAGTGELFF. CDR3 DNA: TGTGCCAGTAGTCTCAAAAGGGCGGGCACCGGGGAGCTGTTTTTT. Full variable domain (outside the CDR3, taken from reference TRBV19 and TRBJ2-2): DGGITQSPKYLFRKEGQNVTLSCEQNLNHDAMYWYRQDPGQGLRLIYYSQIVNDFQKGDIAEGYSVSREKKESFPLTVTSAQKNPTAFYLCASSLKRAGTGELFFGEGSRLTVL.

This clone was counted a single time. The chain carries TRBV19 and TRBJ1-5; D uncertain. The CDR3 loop spans 15 amino acids. Germline V gives CDR1 LNHDA, CDR2 SQIVND (reference sequence). V gave up 2 bases and J gave up 3 bases, with 11 bases separating them. The CDR3 loop reads CASSITGGLNQPQHF. The CDR3, as DNA: TGTGCCAGTAGTATAACCGGCGGCCTCAATCAGCCCCAGCATTTT.

This clone has a single count. This chain links TRBV7-2 with TRBJ1-2; possibly TRBD1 for D (5 bases). Germline CDR1 is SGHTA and CDR2 is FQGNSA. The V and J ends lost 5 bases and 6 bases respectively, with 19 bases between them. This CDR3 is built from 15 residues. CDR3 DNA: TGTGCCAGCAGCCCGGAACTTCAGGCAGGGAATGGCTACACCTTC. It encodes CASSPELQAGNGYTF.

The V gene is TRBV24-1, the J gene TRBJ2-1; D not resolved. The germline V gene has CDR1 KGHDR and CDR2 SFDVKD. The CDR3 is 13 amino acids. V was trimmed by 3 bases and J by 12 bases, leaving 14 bases between them. The CDR3 nucleotides are TGTGCCACCAGTGATGAGGACCCTAAGGTGCAGTTCTTC. This codes for CATSDEDPKVQFF.

This chain joins TRBV5-1 and TRBJ1-4; D call uncertain. V gave up 5 bases and J gave up 4 bases, with 12 bases separating them. The CDR3 is 14 residues long. Germline V gene data show CDR1 as SGHRS and CDR2 as YFSETQ. CDR3: CASRQQMGNEKLFF. The CDR3 bases are TGCGCCAGCAGACAACAGATGGGTAATGAAAAACTGTTTTTT.

The V and J genes are TRBV5-1 and TRBJ2-5; D perhaps matches TRBD2 (6 bases). This CDR3 contains 13 residues. Germline V gene data show CDR1 as SGHRS and CDR2 as YFSETQ. V was trimmed by 4 bases and J by 5 bases, leaving 12 bases between them. The CDR3 reads CASSPDGGETQYF. The DNA of the CDR3 is TGCGCCAGCAGCCCGGATGGGGGGGAGACCCAGTACTTC.

V usage is TRBV5-5 and J usage is TRBJ2-7; 11 nucleotides line up with TRBD2. Germline CDR1 reads SGHKS; CDR2 reads YYEKEE (reference sequence). With V trimmed by 6 bases and J by 0 bases, 5 bases remained unmatched. The CDR3 spans 15 residues. The chain's CDR3 is CASTRGTSGSYEQYV. CDR3 nucleotide sequence: TGTGCCAGCACCCGTGGGACTAGCGGCTCCTACGAGCAGTACGTC.

This chain links TRBV7-9 with TRBJ2-3; 7 nucleotides align to TRBD1. The CDR3 loop spans 15 amino acids. Germline CDR1 and CDR2: SEHNR and FQNEAQ (reference sequence). V trimming: 4 bases; J trimming: 4 bases; junction bases outside the gene matches: 8. CDR3 protein: CASSSTGVLADTQYF. In DNA form, the CDR3 reads TGTGCCAGCAGCTCCACAGGGGTTTTAGCAGATACGCAGTATTTT.

The chain couples TRBV5-1 to TRBJ2-2, with a weak D call TRBD2 (6 bases). The CDR3 spans 13 residues. With 7 bases removed from V and 8 bases from J, the gap between germline ends came to 15 bases. In germline, CDR1 is SGHRS, CDR2 YFSETQ. CDR3 in DNA: TGCGCCAGCGGGACTCAGCTTCCGGGGGAGCTGTTTTTT. Translating gives CASGTQLPGELFF.

This clone was found a few times. The chain combines TRBV4-1 with TRBJ1-1; no clear D gene. The CDR3 sequence is 13 residues long. Trimming left V 0 bases short and J 7 bases short, with 9 bases between. Germline CDR1 MGHRA, CDR2 YSYEKL. CDR3 DNA: TGCGCCAGCAGCCAAGACCTCCTCAGTGAAGCTTTCTTT. It translates to CASSQDLLSEAFF.

The V and J genes are TRBV3-1 (or the pseudogene TRBV3-2) and TRBJ2-7; 8 positions agree with TRBD1. Germline-derived CDR1 and CDR2 are LGHDT and YNNKEL (reference sequence). Germline trimming cut 0 bases from V and 1 base from J; bases unmatched to any gene: 11. The CDR3 is made up of 18 amino acids. The CDR3 DNA reads TGTGCCAGCAGCCAAGATCCGGTGGGACAGGTAAAATCCTACGAGCAGTACGTC. It translates to CASSQDPVGQVKSYEQYV.